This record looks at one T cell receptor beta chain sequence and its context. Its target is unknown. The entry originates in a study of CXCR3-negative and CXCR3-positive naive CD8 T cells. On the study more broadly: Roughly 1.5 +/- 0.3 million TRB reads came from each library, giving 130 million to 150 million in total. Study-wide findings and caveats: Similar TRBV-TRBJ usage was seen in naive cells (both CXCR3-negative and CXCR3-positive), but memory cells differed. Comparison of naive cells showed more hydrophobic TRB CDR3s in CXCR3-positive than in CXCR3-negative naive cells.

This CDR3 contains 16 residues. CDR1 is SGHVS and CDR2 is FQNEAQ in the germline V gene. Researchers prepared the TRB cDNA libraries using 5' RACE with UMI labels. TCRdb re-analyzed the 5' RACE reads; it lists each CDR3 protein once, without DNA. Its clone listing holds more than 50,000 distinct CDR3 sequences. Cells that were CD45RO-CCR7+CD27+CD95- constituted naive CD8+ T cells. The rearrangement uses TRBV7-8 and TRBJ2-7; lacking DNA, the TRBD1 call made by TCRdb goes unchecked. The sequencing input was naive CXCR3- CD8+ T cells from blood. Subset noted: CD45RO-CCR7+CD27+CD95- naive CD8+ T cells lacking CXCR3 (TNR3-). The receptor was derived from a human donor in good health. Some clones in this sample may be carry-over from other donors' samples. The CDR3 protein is CGSSLGQGVASYEQYF.